This TCR beta chain was observed in a study of beta chain features in type 1 diabetes. About the study: Age, gender, cell numbers and subset yield matched between patients and controls.

This clone was seen only a few times. Donors contributed one heparinised blood draw apiece, averaging about 116 mL. Naive, central memory, regulatory and stem cell-like memory cells within the CD4+ compartment were sorted using CD45RO/CCR7/CD25/CD127/CD95/CD27. Since all of the isolated RNA was reverse transcribed, expressed TCRB transcripts were what got sequenced. Each sample of naive, central memory or regulatory T cells had, on average, around 3.5 million reads. The assay was immunoSEQ multiplex PCR, and TCRdb's table has in-frame clones only and misses some. Among some 900,000 clones listed, 17% were seen once. This CDR3 comprises 12 residues. Germline loops: CDR1 LNHNV, CDR2 YYDKDF (reference sequence). V was cut by 3 bases and J by 6 bases, with 8 bases left in between.

The receptor's source is a young woman in good health. The genes are TRBV15 and TRBJ1-1; D gene unclear. The sequenced material came from naive CD4+ T cells from blood. CDR3 bases: TGTGCCACCAGCAGCGATTGGGCTGAAGCTTTCTTT. Its translation is CATSSDWAEAFF.